This TCR beta chain was profiled in a study of long-term antiretroviral therapy in people with HIV. Survey level was the resolution at which the v3.0 immunoSEQ assay ran. Method: immunoSEQ multiplex PCR; TCRdb's copy keeps in-frame clones and lacks some. The sample yields 15,000 to 20,000 clones, 75% to 85% seen once. V lost 2 bases and J lost 4, with 11 bases in between. Germline lookup yields CDR1 SGDLS and CDR2 YYNGEE. The length of the CDR3 is 14 residues. One or more pre-ART and two or more post-ART PBMC samples were available from each donor. Every specimen provided 1-10 million cryopreserved PBMC before DNA extraction took place.

The clonotype comes from a man younger than 30 with HIV. J is TRBJ2-3 and V is TRBV9; D uncertain. The specimen was unsorted PBMCs, collected 0.3 years after starting antiretroviral therapy. Here the CDR3 reads CASSVGGNPDTQYF. The CDR3 coding sequence is TGTGCCAGCAGCGTCGGCGGAAACCCAGATACGCAGTATTTT.